This TCR beta chain comes out of a study of blood T cell repertoires in COVID-19. Background on the study: Acute and convalescent COVID-19 specimens originated in the United States, Italy and Spain.

Trimming removed 2 bases from V and 0 bases from J; junction bases left unmatched: 6. CDR3 size: 17 residues. In germline, CDR1 is SGHTA, CDR2 FQGNSA. Original processing methods: From reference gene primer amplification, estimates of nucleated cell counts were derived. Assay: immunoSEQ multiplex PCR; the TCRdb copy retains only in-frame clones and omits some. V and J calls and clone size are as listed in that table; D and trimming were resolved from the DNA. The sample has 150,000 or so clones, roughly 80% seen once; the top ten hold around 10%. This clone showed up just a few times. Enrolled during active infection, Seattle patients were then followed longitudinally.

The sample comprised peripheral blood. The receptor was isolated from a woman aged 55-70 years with COVID-19, enrolled during active disease. The V gene is TRBV7-2, the J gene TRBJ2-2, with 7 bases identical to TRBD1. In DNA, the CDR3 is TGTGCCAGCAGCTTACTAGGGGGACAGACGAACACCGGGGAGCTGTTTTTT. It codes for CASSLLGGQTNTGELFF.